This T cell receptor (beta chain) was documented in a study of T cell responses to AZD1222 COVID-19 vaccine. Study findings and constraints: Among vaccine-associated CD4 TCRs, coverage spanned spike, with dominance at 160-218 and 743-854. Breadth and depth of Spike-specific TCRs rose after two AZD1222 doses.

The method was immunoSEQ multiplex PCR; TCRdb's version includes in-frame clones alone and lacks a portion of them. The profile shows 250,000 to 300,000 clones, around 92% of them singletons. A word on this clone: Its antigen is not identified.

Trimming left V 4 bases short and J 8 bases short, with 14 bases between. The CDR3 has 14 amino acids. The V gene's germline CDR1 is MNHEY and CDR2 SMNVEV (reference sequence). Combined were second doses at about 4 or about 12 weeks. Sequences were derived from peripheral blood, sampled 28 days after the second AZD1222 dose. This TCR was sampled from an adult who received the AZD1222 COVID-19 vaccine. The chain couples TRBV27 to TRBJ1-4; the D gene is possibly TRBD1 (5 bases). CDR3 in amino acids: CASSSTGTWEKLFF. CDR3 coding DNA: TGTGCCAGCAGTTCTACCGGGACTTGGGAAAAACTGTTTTTT. Filled out from reference TRBV27 and TRBJ1-4, the complete variable domain reads EAQVTQNPRYLITVTGKKLTVTCSQNMNHEYMSWYRQDPGLGLRQIYYSMNVEVTDKGDVPEGYKVSRKEKRNFPLILESPSPNQTSLYFCASSSTGTWEKLFFGSGTQLSVL.